The 16 T cell receptor beta chains below were found in one sample sequenced in a study of T cells after yellow fever vaccination. TCRdb analysed the 5' RACE reads with MiXCR anew, one entry per CDR3 protein. Of 250,000 or so distinct CDR3 sequences in the sample, 3.6% were seen once. This specimen consisted of PBMCs, obtained 15 days after the yellow fever booster vaccination. These receptor sequences come from a man between 18 and 35 years old who received the YFV17D yellow fever vaccine.

This clonotype came up many times. This sequence joins TRBV28 and TRBJ2-7; TRBD2 agrees at 8 bases. Trimming cost V 2 bases and J 6 bases; bases outside gene matches: 12. CDR3 size: 16 residues. Germline V gives CDR1 MDHEN, CDR2 SYDVKM. CDR3 sequence (DNA): TGTGCCAGCAGTTTAGGAGGTGCGGGGGGCCGGGGCGAGCAGTACTTC. This sequence encodes CASSLGGAGGRGEQYF.

There are many counts of this clonotype. CDR3 nucleotides: TGCAGTGCTGCCCCAGGAGGCGACACTGAAGCTTTCTTT. Residues: CSAAPGGDTEAFF. The chain uses TRBV20-1 and TRBJ1-1; D gene unclear. Deletions cut 5 bases from V and 3 bases from J, with 13 bases between. CDR3 length equals 13 residues. Germline V lookup: CDR1 DFQATT, CDR2 SNEGSKA (reference sequence).

This clonotype showed up many times. The J gene is TRBJ2-3, the V gene TRBV4-2; 8 bases map to TRBD1. Germline V gene sequence: CDR1 LGHNA, CDR2 YNFKEQ. V shed 3 bases and J 4 bases; nucleotides not matched to a gene: 0. The CDR3 extends over 13 amino acids. The CDR3 coding sequence is TGTGCCAGCAGCCAGACAGGGGCAGATACGCAGTATTTT. Translated, it gives CASSQTGADTQYF.

This clonotype was counted many times. The V and J genes are TRBV6-6 and TRBJ2-5; D uncertain. Germline V lookup: CDR1 MNHNY, CDR2 SVGAGI (reference sequence). With 5 bases removed from V and 1 base from J, the gap between germline ends came to 14 bases. The CDR3 totals 15 residues. CDR3 DNA sequence: TGTGCCAGCAGTGCCCCCAGACAAGGCCAAGAGACCCAGTACTTC. Amino acid sequence: CASSAPRQGQETQYF.

This clonotype came up many times. This sequence joins TRBV7-9 and TRBJ2-4; possible D gene TRBD1, 6 bases. The CDR3 sequence is 15 residues long. The germline CDR1 and CDR2 sequences are SEHNR and FQNEAQ (reference sequence). The V and J ends lost 5 bases and 6 bases respectively, with 17 bases between them. CDR3 nucleotides: TGTGCCAGCAGCCCCCGACAGGAATTGGGAAACATTCAGTACTTC. It is translated as CASSPRQELGNIQYF.

This clonotype was observed many times. The chain recombines TRBV6-5 with TRBJ2-7; weak D call: TRBD1 (6 bases). The germline gives CDR1 MNHEY, CDR2 SVGAGI. Trimming shortened V by 2 bases and J by 3 bases, and 14 bases separated the two germline ends. There are 15 residues in the CDR3. The CDR3 DNA is TGTGCCAGCAGTTACAGTGCTACAGGGAGCTACGAGCAGTACTTC. Its translation: CASSYSATGSYEQYF.

This clonotype was observed a few times. J is TRBJ1-5 and V is TRBV6-5; 7 bases map to TRBD1. CDR1 and CDR2 (germline): MNHEY, SVGAGI. CDR3 size: 14 residues. The junction had 9 bases not matched to a gene; V was cut back by 6 bases and J by 7 bases. CDR3 DNA sequence: TGTGCCAGCAGCTCGACAGGGAACGAACAGCCCCAGCATTTT. This encodes CASSSTGNEQPQHF.

This clonotype was observed at least ten times. This chain joins TRBV30 and TRBJ2-1; no clear D. CDR1 GTSNPN and CDR2 SVGIG come from the germline V gene (reference sequence). The V gene lost 1 base and the J gene lost 1 base, with 5 bases spanning the gap. The CDR3 extends over 13 amino acids. This chain's CDR3 is CAWSARSYNEQFF. The CDR3 nucleotides read TGTGCCTGGAGTGCACGATCCTACAATGAGCAGTTCTTC. Full variable domain (remainder filled in from reference TRBV30 and TRBJ2-1): SQTIHQWPATLVQPVGSPLSLECTVEGTSNPNLYWYRQAAGRGLQLLFYSVGIGQISSEVPQNLSASRPQDRQFILSSKKLLLSDSGFYLCAWSARSYNEQFFGPGTRLTVL.

This clonotype showed up many times. This chain uses TRBV4-1 with TRBJ2-1; a weak D match, TRBD1 (5 bases). Germline CDR1 is MGHRA and CDR2 is YSYEKL. Between the trimmed V and J ends, which lost 1 base and 0 bases, there was a span of 13 bases. The length of the CDR3 is 17 residues. CDR3 nucleotide sequence: TGCGCCAGCAGCCAAGCTTTCAGGGTGAGCTCCTACAATGAGCAGTTCTTC. Translating it yields CASSQAFRVSSYNEQFF.

At least ten counts were recorded for this clonotype. The chain employs TRBV29-1 and TRBJ1-1; D may be TRBD1 (6 bases). V was trimmed by 6 bases and J by 5 bases, leaving 13 bases between them. The germline V gene encodes CDR1 SQVTM and CDR2 ANQGSEA. CDR3 length equals 12 residues. The CDR3 DNA reads TGCAGCGTGAGTACAGGGTTGACTGAAGCTTTCTTT. Protein product: CSVSTGLTEAFF.

This clonotype was counted ten times or more. This chain links TRBV7-6 with TRBJ2-2; 7 bases are shared with TRBD2. V shed 5 bases, J shed 9 bases, and the junction held 12 bases outside the gene matches. The CDR3 totals 15 residues. Germline V gene lookup returns CDR1 SGHVS and CDR2 FNYEAQ. In DNA form, the CDR3 reads TGTGCCAGCAGCCCCGCCGGCGGGAGCCGTTGGGAGCTGTTTTTT. Amino acids: CASSPAGGSRWELFF. The complete variable domain, with remaining parts taken from reference TRBV7-6 and TRBJ2-2, reads GAGVSQSPRYKVTKRGQDVALRCDPISGHVSLYWYRQALGQGPEFLTYFNYEAQQDKSGLPNDRFSAERPEGSISTLTIQRTEQRDSAMYRCASSPAGGSRWELFFGEGSRLTVL.

Many counts were recorded for this clonotype. The rearrangement links TRBV7-9 to TRBJ2-7, with 7 bases fitting TRBD1. J gave up 8 bases and V 5 bases, and 15 bases lay outside the gene matches. The CDR3 runs to 15 residues. Germline V gene sequence: CDR1 SEHNR, CDR2 FQNEAQ (reference sequence). CDR3 sequence: CASSTSRDSWFQQYF. CDR3 DNA sequence: TGTGCCAGCAGCACCAGCCGGGACAGTTGGTTTCAGCAGTACTTC.

The table lists this clonotype with many counts. The gene calls are TRBV5-8 and TRBJ2-5; 10 bases agree with TRBD1. CDR3 size: 13 residues. Trimming took 4 bases from V and 6 from J; bases not matched to a gene: 3. Germline CDR1 SGHTS, CDR2 YDEGEE. The CDR3 is CASSVGQGKTQYF. For the CDR3, the DNA is TGTGCCAGCAGCGTGGGACAGGGGAAGACCCAGTACTTC.

To note about this clonotype: A much more abundant neighbour one base away suggests this may be a read error. The V call is TRBV18, the J call TRBJ2-5; D is possibly TRBD1 (7 bases). The CDR3 totals 15 residues. CDR1 is KGHSH, CDR2 LQKENI, per germline. CDR3 residues: CASSLGQDPGETHYF. In DNA, the CDR3 is TGTGCCAGCTCACTCGGACAGGACCCGGGGGAGACCCACTACTTC.

This clonotype was counted many times. The CDR3 DNA reads as TGTGCCAGCAGTGACCTGGCTAGCGGGGGCGGGAATGAGCAGTTCTTC. Its translation is CASSDLASGGGNEQFF. The chain has TRBV6-4 and TRBJ2-1, with 10 bases fitting TRBD2. V was clipped by 2 bases and J by 7 bases; unmatched bases: 8. Germline values: CDR1 MRHNA, CDR2 SNTAGT. The CDR3 extends over 16 amino acids.

The table lists this clonotype with many counts. The chain links TRBV2 to TRBJ2-5, with 8 nucleotides matching TRBD1. The CDR3 sequence is 16 residues long. V lost 7 bases, J lost 5 bases, and 15 bases stayed unmatched. CDR1 is SNHLY, CDR2 FYNNEI, per germline. The CDR3 nucleotides read TGTGCCAGCATGAAAGGGGACAGGAGTACCGGGGAGACCCAGTACTTC. This sequence encodes CASMKGDRSTGETQYF.